The present TCR beta chain was sequenced within a study of CD8 T cells in Susac syndrome. This CDR3 spans 17 amino acids. The V gene end was trimmed by 0 bases and the J gene end by 1 base; junction bases not matched to a gene: 5. The germline V gene has CDR1 LNHNV and CDR2 YYDKDF (reference sequence). TEMRA cells were enriched by FACS, and CD4+ and CD8+ T cells were negatively isolated. The authors reverse transcribed roughly 0.45 to 1 ug RNA with random hexamers. One entry per CDR3 protein results from TCRdb running MiXCR on the immunoSEQ multiplex PCR reads. The sample lists about 250,000 distinct CDR3 sequences; 80% to 95% were seen once.

The sequenced material came from CD4+ T cells from PBMCs. The chain joins TRBV15 to TRBJ2-3; 9 bases fit TRBD2. The TCR originated in a human donor with multiple sclerosis. This chain's CDR3 is CATSRDYASGGTDTQYF. CDR3 sequence (DNA): TGTGCCACCAGCAGAGATTATGCTAGCGGGGGCACAGATACGCAGTATTTT.